This T cell receptor beta chain was sequenced during a study of T-cell memory formation after mild COVID-19. Many counts were recorded for this clonotype. MiXCR, run by TCRdb on the 5' RACE reads, gives a single entry per CDR3 protein. Altogether about 560,000 distinct CDR3 sequences are present, 15% to 20% being singletons, with the ten largest covering around 12%. This CDR3 has 13 residues. The V and J ends lost 2 bases and 1 base respectively, with 5 bases between them. Germline values: CDR1 SEHNR, CDR2 FQNEAQ (reference sequence). The V and J genes are TRBV7-9 and TRBJ1-2; D not certain. This TCR was recovered from an adult woman who had mild COVID-19 (a few samples of this study predate the infection). Cell type and time point are not known. Sequencing was done on a sample of PBMCs or a T cell subset sorted from them (not recorded which). The DNA for the CDR3 is TGTGCCAGCAGCTTAAGGGTTAACTATGGCTACACCTTC. Encoded protein: CASSLRVNYGYTF.